The next 5 T cell receptor beta chains were all read from a single sample in a study of early stage breast cancer tumors. This table comes from immunoSEQ multiplex PCR, and its TCRdb copy is limited to in-frame clones, with some not included. This table holds tens of thousands of clones, around 50% found once. The sequenced material came from breast tumor tissue. Source of these receptors: a person aged 45-60 years with breast cancer.

In this sample, this clone turned up a few times. The chain employs TRBV19 and TRBJ2-5, with a possible D match to TRBD2 (5 bases). V lost 8 bases and J 2 bases, leaving 12 bases between the germline ends. The length of the CDR3 is 13 residues. Germline V CDR1 and CDR2: LNHDA, SQIVND (reference sequence). This CDR3 reads CASGETDQETQYF. The CDR3 DNA is TGTGCCAGTGGGGAGACGGATCAAGAGACCCAGTACTTC.

The chain recombines TRBV5-6 with TRBJ1-4; the D gene is possibly TRBD1 (5 bases). There are 15 residues in the CDR3. The germline V gene has CDR1 SGHDT and CDR2 YYEEEE. Trimming stripped 5 bases from V and 5 bases from J, with 16 bases between. This CDR3 reads CASSTIGDENEKLFF. DNA for the CDR3: TGTGCCAGCAGTACCATAGGGGACGAGAATGAAAAACTGTTTTTT. The whole variable domain, filled in from reference TRBV5-6 and TRBJ1-4, reads DAGVTQSPTHLIKTRGQQVTLRCSPKSGHDTVSWYQQALGQGPQFIFQYYEEEERQRGNFPDRFSGHQFPNYSSELNVNALLLGDSALYLCASSTIGDENEKLFFGSGTQLSVL.

The chain has TRBV19 and TRBJ1-1; a weak D match, TRBD1 (5 bases). CDR1 and CDR2 (germline): LNHDA, SQIVND (reference sequence). Trimming cost V 10 bases and J 2 bases, with 14 bases left between them. This CDR3 region has 13 residues. The CDR3 reads CATRDGRNTEAFF. DNA of the CDR3: TGTGCCACACGGGACGGGCGAAACACTGAAGCTTTCTTT.

The chain employs TRBV29-1 and TRBJ2-1; no firm D call. The CDR3 consists of 10 residues. In germline, CDR1 is SQVTM, CDR2 ANQGSEA. V was pared by 7 bases and J by 9 bases, with 10 bases between. This chain's CDR3 is CSAVLFEQFF. CDR3 coding DNA: TGCAGCGCGGTCCTTTTTGAGCAGTTCTTC.

This clone turned up a few times. The rearrangement joins TRBV2 to TRBJ1-1; possibly TRBD1 for D (6 bases). CDR1 and CDR2 (germline): SNHLY, FYNNEI. V lost 6 bases to trimming and J lost 0 bases, with 20 bases between them. This CDR3 has 17 amino acids. This CDR3 is CASRGARGLTMNTEAFF. The CDR3 DNA is TGTGCCAGCAGGGGGGCCAGGGGTTTGACCATGAACACTGAAGCTTTCTTT.